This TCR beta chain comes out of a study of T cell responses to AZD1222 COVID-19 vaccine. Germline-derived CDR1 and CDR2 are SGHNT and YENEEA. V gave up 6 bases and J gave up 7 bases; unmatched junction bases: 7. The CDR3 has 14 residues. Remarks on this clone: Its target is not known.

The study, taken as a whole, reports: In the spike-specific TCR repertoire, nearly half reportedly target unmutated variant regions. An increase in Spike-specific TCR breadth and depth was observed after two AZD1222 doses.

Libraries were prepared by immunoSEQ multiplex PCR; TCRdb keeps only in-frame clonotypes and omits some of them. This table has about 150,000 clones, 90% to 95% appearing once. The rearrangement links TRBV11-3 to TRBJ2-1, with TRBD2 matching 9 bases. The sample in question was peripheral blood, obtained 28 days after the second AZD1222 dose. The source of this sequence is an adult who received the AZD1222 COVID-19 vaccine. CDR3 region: CASSFSGSDNEQFF. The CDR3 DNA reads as TGTGCCAGCAGTTTTAGCGGGAGTGATAATGAGCAGTTCTTC.